A single sample gave rise to the 15 T cell receptor beta chains below, sequenced in a study of blood T cells in healthy people across ages. A sample-barcoded 5' primer and a J-beta primer mix were used in a second PCR of about 7 to 12 cycles. TCRdb recomputed calls from the 5' RACE reads with MiXCR, one row per CDR3 protein. The top ten clones hold roughly a tenth of a sample with hundreds of thousands of distinct CDR3 sequences, 20% to 25% of them seen once. This sample also belongs to another study, concerning T cells of mothers and their children.

The sample consisted of blood. These receptors came from a boy between 5 and 17 years old in good health.

The chain uses TRBV7-9 and TRBJ2-5; unclear D gene. The closer fit of TRBJ2-7 to the DNA end suggests the J call may be wrong. CDR1 SEHNR and CDR2 FQNEAQ come from the germline V gene (reference sequence). This CDR3 is built from 14 residues. The CDR3 nucleotides read TGTGCCAGCAGCCCAAAGCGTGAGTTCTACGAGCAGTACTTC. Protein: CASSPKREFYEQYF.

V is TRBV20-1 and J is TRBJ2-5, with 12 bases that match TRBD2. The CDR3 spans 13 residues. Trimming removed 6 bases from V and 5 bases from J; junction bases left unmatched: 4. Germline V gene data show CDR1 as DFQATT and CDR2 as SNEGSKA (reference sequence). CDR3 loop: CSALAGGWETQYF. CDR3 coding DNA: TGCAGTGCGCTAGCGGGAGGGTGGGAGACCCAGTACTTC.

This clonotype has more than one count but fewer than ten. The chain employs TRBV11-2 and TRBJ2-2; 7 nucleotides line up with TRBD2. The germline CDR1 and CDR2 sequences are SGHAT and FQNNGV. The V segment lost 1 base and the J segment 5 bases; nucleotides outside the gene matches: 4. This CDR3 has 15 residues. For the CDR3, the DNA is TGTGCCAGCAGCTTAGGAGGCGGGGGAACCGGGGAGCTGTTTTTT. Its protein product is CASSLGGGGTGELFF.

The genes are TRBV20-1 and TRBJ2-5, with a weak D call TRBD1 (7 bases). The CDR3 is 15 amino acids. V shed 0 bases and J shed 1 base, with 12 bases lying between them. Germline CDR1 DFQATT, CDR2 SNEGSKA (reference sequence). This CDR3 is CSAREEGAPQETQYF. CDR3 sequence (DNA): TGCAGTGCTAGAGAGGAGGGGGCGCCCCAAGAGACCCAGTACTTC.

The chain links TRBV3-1 to TRBJ2-5; D is perhaps TRBD2 (6 bases). The CDR3 has 12 residues. In germline, CDR1 is LGHDT, CDR2 YNNKEL (reference sequence). Between the trimmed V and J ends, which lost 6 bases and 3 bases, there was a span of 8 bases. The CDR3 loop is CASRRGKETQYF. The CDR3, as DNA: TGTGCCAGCAGGCGGGGAAAAGAGACCCAGTACTTC.

The chain carries TRBV7-6 and TRBJ2-7; 11 positions match TRBD1. V trimming: 5 bases; J trimming: 6 bases; junction bases outside the gene matches: 12. The CDR3 spans 16 residues. CDR1 is SGHVS and CDR2 is FNYEAQ in the germline V gene. This chain's CDR3 is CASSPRSGTGGFEQYF. The CDR3 nucleotides are TGTGCCAGCAGCCCACGCTCCGGGACAGGGGGGTTCGAGCAGTACTTC.

This clonotype came up a few times. The CDR3 nucleotides are TGCAGCGGTCTATTTAGCGGGAGGGCCACCGGGGAGCTGTTTTTT. Residues: CSGLFSGRATGELFF. V gene TRBV29-1 combines with J gene TRBJ2-2; 11 bases map to TRBD2. V lost 7 bases to trimming and J lost 4 bases; unmatched junction nucleotides: 8. Looked up from germline, CDR1 is SQVTM and CDR2 is ANQGSEA. This CDR3 contains 15 residues.

This clonotype was observed a handful of times. The V gene is TRBV4-1, the J gene TRBJ2-3; no firm D call. This CDR3 is 14 amino acids long. The V and J ends lost 0 bases and 4 bases respectively, with 8 bases between them. In germline, CDR1 is MGHRA, CDR2 YSYEKL. In nucleotides, the CDR3 is TGCGCCAGCAGCCAAGAGAAGGCAGCAGATACGCAGTATTTT. It translates to CASSQEKAADTQYF.

The gene calls are TRBV29-1 and TRBJ2-1, with 11 bases identical to TRBD2. Germline V gene sequence: CDR1 SQVTM, CDR2 ANQGSEA. The CDR3 is 16 residues long. The junction had 10 bases not matched to a gene; V was cut back by 6 bases and J by 3 bases. The DNA for the CDR3 is TGCAGCGTGAGACCTGTGGGACTAGCGGACTACAATGAGCAGTTCTTC. Translating gives CSVRPVGLADYNEQFF.

This clonotype was detected only a few times. This sequence joins TRBV7-2 and TRBJ2-5, with 14 nucleotides matching TRBD2. The V gene end was trimmed by 1 base and the J gene end by 5 bases; junction bases not matched to a gene: 9. Germline V gene sequence: CDR1 SGHTA, CDR2 FQGNSA. This CDR3 has 18 amino acids. DNA of the CDR3: TGTGCCAGCAGCTTAGGACTAGCGGGGGGGCCGGTTACGGAGACCCAGTACTTC. This encodes CASSLGLAGGPVTETQYF.

The sample holds a few counts of this clonotype. The chain is built from TRBV12-3 or TRBV12-4 and TRBJ2-5, with 9 positions matching TRBD2. The length of the CDR3 is 15 residues. V shed 1 base, J shed 4 bases, and the junction held 4 bases outside the gene matches. The CDR3 protein is CASSLVSSGRETQYF. CDR3 nucleotide sequence: TGTGCCAGCAGTTTAGTGAGTAGCGGGAGAGAGACCCAGTACTTC.

In this sample, this clonotype turned up a few times. This rearrangement joins TRBV18 to TRBJ1-4; D gene unclear. In germline, CDR1 is KGHSH, CDR2 LQKENI. The CDR3 has 15 residues. Trimming left V 2 bases short and J 5 bases short, with 12 bases between. The CDR3 DNA is TGTGCCAGCTCACCAGTTTCACACGGAAATGAAAAACTGTTTTTT. Translation: CASSPVSHGNEKLFF.

A few counts support this clonotype. V is TRBV20-1 and J is TRBJ1-4; TRBD1 is a possible D gene (5 bases). Germline V gives CDR1 DFQATT, CDR2 SNEGSKA (reference sequence). The CDR3 runs 14 residues. Trimming cost V 0 bases and J 5 bases, with 10 bases left between them. CDR3 sequence: CSARDQRDNEKLFF. The CDR3 DNA follows: TGCAGTGCTAGAGATCAGAGGGACAATGAAAAACTGTTTTTT.

The rearrangement uses TRBV28 and TRBJ1-6; 9 bases agree with TRBD1. This CDR3 comprises 15 residues. V shed 2 bases, J shed 10 bases, and the junction held 6 bases outside the gene matches. CDR1 and CDR2 from the germline V gene are MDHEN and SYDVKM. The DNA for the CDR3 is TGTGCCAGCAGTTTAGGGACAGGGCCCGGGTCACCCCTCCACTTT. Encoded protein: CASSLGTGPGSPLHF.

This clonotype turned up a few times. V is TRBV7-9 and J is TRBJ2-1, with D tentatively TRBD1 or TRBD2 (5 bases each). This CDR3 spans 12 amino acids. The ends were cut back, 8 bases at V and 8 bases at J, with 13 bases in the middle. The germline V gene encodes CDR1 SEHNR and CDR2 FQNEAQ (reference sequence). The CDR3 nucleotides read TGTGCCAGCCGGGACGGCGTACATGAGCAGTTCTTC. It is translated as CASRDGVHEQFF.